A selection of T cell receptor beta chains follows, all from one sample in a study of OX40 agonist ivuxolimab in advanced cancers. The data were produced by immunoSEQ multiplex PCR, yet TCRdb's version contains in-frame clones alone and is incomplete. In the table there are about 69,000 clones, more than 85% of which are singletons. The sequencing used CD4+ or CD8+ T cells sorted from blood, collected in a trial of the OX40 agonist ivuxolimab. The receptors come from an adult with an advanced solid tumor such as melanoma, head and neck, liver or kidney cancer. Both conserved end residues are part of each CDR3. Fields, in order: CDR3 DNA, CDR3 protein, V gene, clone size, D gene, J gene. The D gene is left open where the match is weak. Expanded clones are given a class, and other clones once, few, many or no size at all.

TGTGCCAGCAGTGAAGACAGGGTCGGCACCGGGGAGCTGTTTTTT	CASSEDRVGTGELFF	TRBV2	.	.	TRBJ2-2
TGTGCCAGCAGCTCACAGGGGGCTATTTTAGGGACCCAGTACTTC	CASSSQGAILGTQYF	TRBV14	.	TRBD1	TRBJ2-5
TGTGCCAGCAGCTTATCGGGCGGGAGGTTCGCCGGGGAGCTGTTTTTT	CASSLSGGRFAGELFF	TRBV7-3	.	TRBD2	TRBJ2-2
TGTGCCAGTAGTATGCGGACAGGGTCGTCCTACAATGAGCAGTTCTTC	CASSMRTGSSYNEQFF	TRBV19	once	TRBD1	TRBJ2-1
TGTGCCAGCAGTTACGGCGGACAGGGTGATCAGCCCCAGCATTTT	CASSYGGQGDQPQHF	TRBV6-5	.	TRBD1	TRBJ1-5
TGTGCCAGCAGCCGCGAACAGGGTTCCAATGAGCAGTTCTTC	CASSREQGSNEQFF	TRBV7-3	.	.	TRBJ2-1
TGTGCTAGTGGTTTGCCTCAGGACAGGTACCCCTACGAGCAGTACTTC	CASGLPQDRYPYEQYF	TRBV12-5	.	TRBD1	TRBJ2-7
TGTGCCAGTTGGAGGTCCAACTACGAGCAGTACTTC	CASWRSNYEQYF	TRBV6-1	.	.	TRBJ2-7
TGTGCCAGCAGCCAAGATCTTGCGCAGGTGCGGTTCTTC	CASSQDLAQVRFF	TRBV14	.	.	TRBJ2-1
TGTGCCAGCAGCCTTGGACAGGGCCGGACTGAAGCTTTCTTT	CASSLGQGRTEAFF	TRBV6-5	.	TRBD1	TRBJ1-1
TGTGCCAGCTCGCCTTTGGAAGAGACCCAGTACTTC	CASSPLEETQYF	TRBV18	.	.	TRBJ2-5
TGTGCCAGCAGCCAGAGGGGGGATCGCACAGATACGCAGTATTTT	CASSQRGDRTDTQYF	TRBV9	once	.	TRBJ2-3
TGTGCCAGCAGCTTGGGGTACCAAGAGACCCAGTACTTC	CASSLGYQETQYF	TRBV5-4	.	.	TRBJ2-5
TGTGCCAGCAGTGCTAAAAGAGGTCGCTTCGATGAGCAGTTCTTC	CASSAKRGRFDEQFF	TRBV5-6	.	.	TRBJ2-1
TGCAGCGTTCGTACTTCGAGCTACGAGCAGTACTTC	CSVRTSSYEQYF	TRBV29-1	.	.	TRBJ2-7
TGTGCCAGCAGCTTACTAGCGGGAGGGCAGGTAGATACGCAGTATTTT	CASSLLAGGQVDTQYF	TRBV7-3	once	TRBD2	TRBJ2-3
TGTGCCAGCAGCTTGGTCGCAGGGGGCTTGTGGCATGAGCAGTTCTTC	CASSLVAGGLWHEQFF	TRBV5-6	.	TRBD1	TRBJ2-1
TGCAGCGTTCCGGACAGATCTAACTATGGCTACACCTTC	CSVPDRSNYGYTF	TRBV29-1	.	.	TRBJ1-2
TGCGCCAGCAGCCAAAGGCAGGGGTGGAACTACGAGCAGTACTTC	CASSQRQGWNYEQYF	TRBV4-1	.	.	TRBJ2-7
TGTGCCAGCAGCTTATTAGCGGCTCAGGGGACCCAGTACTTC	CASSLLAAQGTQYF	TRBV13	.	.	TRBJ2-5
TGTGCCAGCAGTAACGGACTAGCGGGAGGCTACGAGCAGTACTTC	CASSNGLAGGYEQYF	TRBV27	.	TRBD2	TRBJ2-7
TGTGCCATCAGTGGTCGGGATCAGGGGCCTTCTGGAAACACCATATATTTT	CAISGRDQGPSGNTIYF	TRBV10-3	.	.	TRBJ1-3